This T cell receptor beta chain was captured by sequencing in a study of blood T cells in healthy people across ages. Trimming removed 1 base at V and 5 bases at J, with 12 bases between. The CDR3 runs to 15 residues. Germline V gene sequence: CDR1 LGHDT, CDR2 YNNKEL (reference sequence). Through a sample-barcoded 5' primer and a J-beta primer mix, a second PCR was run for roughly 7 to 12 cycles. MiXCR, run by TCRdb on the 5' RACE reads, gives a single entry per CDR3 protein. The data hold 1.5 million to 2 million distinct CDR3 sequences, with 28% observed a single time. The chain employs TRBV3-1 and TRBJ2-4, with D perhaps TRBD2 (6 bases). This receptor was taken from a woman aged 25-40 years in good health. Sequencing was carried out using blood. The CDR3 nucleotides read TGTGCCAGCAGCCAAGCGCCGGGGGAACAAAACATTCAGTACTTC. Protein product: CASSQAPGEQNIQYF.